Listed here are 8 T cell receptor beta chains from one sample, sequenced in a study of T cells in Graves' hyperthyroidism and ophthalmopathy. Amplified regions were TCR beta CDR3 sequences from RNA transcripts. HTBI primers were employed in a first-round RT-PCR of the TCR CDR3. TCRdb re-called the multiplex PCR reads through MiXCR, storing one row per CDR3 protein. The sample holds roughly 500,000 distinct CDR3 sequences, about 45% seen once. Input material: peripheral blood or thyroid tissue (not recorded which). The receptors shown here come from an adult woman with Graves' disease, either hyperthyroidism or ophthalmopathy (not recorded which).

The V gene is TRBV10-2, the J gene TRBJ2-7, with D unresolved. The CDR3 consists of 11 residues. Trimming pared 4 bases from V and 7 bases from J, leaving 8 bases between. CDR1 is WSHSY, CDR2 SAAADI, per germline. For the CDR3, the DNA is TGCGCCAGCAGTGGCGTCGCAGAGCAGTACTTC. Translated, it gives CASSGVAEQYF.

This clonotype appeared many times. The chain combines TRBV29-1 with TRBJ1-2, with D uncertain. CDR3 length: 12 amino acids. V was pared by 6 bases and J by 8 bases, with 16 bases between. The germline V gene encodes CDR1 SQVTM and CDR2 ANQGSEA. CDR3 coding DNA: TGCAGCGTCAGAACCGACCTTGCGGGCTACACCTTC. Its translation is CSVRTDLAGYTF.

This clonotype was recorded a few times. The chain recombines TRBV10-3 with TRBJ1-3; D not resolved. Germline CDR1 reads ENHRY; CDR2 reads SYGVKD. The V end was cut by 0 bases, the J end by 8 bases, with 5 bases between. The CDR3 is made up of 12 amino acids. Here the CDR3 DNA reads TGTGCCATCAGTGAGTCTCGAGACACCATATATTTT. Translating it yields CAISESRDTIYF.

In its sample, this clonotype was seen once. CDR3 loop: CSLEKGGTYEQYF. In nucleotides, the CDR3 is TGCAGCTTAGAAAAGGGGGGTACCTACGAGCAGTACTTC. The genes are TRBV29-1 and TRBJ2-7; tentatively, D is TRBD1 or TRBD2 (6 bases each). The CDR3 is made up of 13 amino acids. CDR1 and CDR2 (germline): SQVTM, ANQGSEA. V was clipped by 8 bases and J by 2 bases, with 16 bases between them.

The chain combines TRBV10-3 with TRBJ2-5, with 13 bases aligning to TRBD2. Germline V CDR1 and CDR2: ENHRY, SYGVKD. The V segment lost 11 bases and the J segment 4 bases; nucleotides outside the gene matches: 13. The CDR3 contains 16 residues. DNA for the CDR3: TGTGCCTCCCGGGGGACTAGCGGGATGGGAGGAGAGACCCAGTACTTC. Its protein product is CASRGTSGMGGETQYF.

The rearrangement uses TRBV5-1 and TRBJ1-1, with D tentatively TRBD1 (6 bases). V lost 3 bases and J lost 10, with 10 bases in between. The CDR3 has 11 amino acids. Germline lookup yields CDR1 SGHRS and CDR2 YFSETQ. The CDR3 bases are TGCGCCAGCAGCTCGGAACAGGGAGCTTTCTTT. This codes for CASSSEQGAFF. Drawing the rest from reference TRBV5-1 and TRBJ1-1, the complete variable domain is KAGVTQTPRYLIKTRGQQVTLSCSPISGHRSVSWYQQTPGQGLQFLFEYFSETQRNKGNFPGRFSGRQFSNSRSEMNVSTLELGDSALYLCASSSEQGAFFGQGTRLTVV.

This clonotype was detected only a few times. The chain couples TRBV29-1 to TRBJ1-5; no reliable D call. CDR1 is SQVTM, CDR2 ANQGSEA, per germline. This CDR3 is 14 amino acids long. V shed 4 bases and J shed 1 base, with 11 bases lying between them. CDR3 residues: CSVASGGSNQPQHF. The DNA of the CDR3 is TGCAGCGTTGCTTCCGGTGGGAGCAATCAGCCCCAGCATTTT.

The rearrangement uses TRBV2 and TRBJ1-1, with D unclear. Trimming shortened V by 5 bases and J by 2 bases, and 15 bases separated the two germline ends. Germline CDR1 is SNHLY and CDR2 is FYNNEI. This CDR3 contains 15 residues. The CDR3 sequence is CASSYSNTPNTEAFF. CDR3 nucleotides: TGTGCCAGCAGTTACTCCAACACTCCTAACACTGAAGCTTTCTTT.